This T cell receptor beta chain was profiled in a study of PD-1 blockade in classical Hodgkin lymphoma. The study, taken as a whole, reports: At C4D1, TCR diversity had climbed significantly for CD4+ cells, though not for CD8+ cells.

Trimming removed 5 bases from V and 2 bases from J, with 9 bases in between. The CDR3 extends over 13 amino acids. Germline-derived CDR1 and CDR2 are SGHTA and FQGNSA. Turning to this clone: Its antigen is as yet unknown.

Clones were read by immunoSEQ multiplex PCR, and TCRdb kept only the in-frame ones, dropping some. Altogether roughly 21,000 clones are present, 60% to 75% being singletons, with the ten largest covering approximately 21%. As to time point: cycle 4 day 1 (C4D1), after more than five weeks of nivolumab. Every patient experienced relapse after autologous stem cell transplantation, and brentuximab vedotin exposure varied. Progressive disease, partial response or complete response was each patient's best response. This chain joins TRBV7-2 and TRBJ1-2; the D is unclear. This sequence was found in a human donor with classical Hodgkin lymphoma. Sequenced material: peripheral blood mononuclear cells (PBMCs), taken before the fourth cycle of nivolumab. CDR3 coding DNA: TGTGCCAGCAGCCCCGACCGGAACTATGGCTACACCTTC. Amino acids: CASSPDRNYGYTF.